Listed here are 24 T cell receptor beta chains from one sample, sequenced in a study of T cells after yellow fever vaccination. One entry per CDR3 protein results from TCRdb running MiXCR on the 5' RACE reads. The sample contains 300,000 to 350,000 distinct CDR3 sequences, 4% to 5.5% of which appear only once. The sample in question was PBMCs, obtained 15 days after the yellow fever booster vaccination. The origin of the receptors is a man between 18 and 29 years old who received the YFV17D yellow fever vaccine.

This clonotype showed up just a few times. V and J are TRBV12-3 or TRBV12-4 and TRBJ2-5; 14 bases line up with TRBD2. Losses at the gene ends were 7 bases for V and 2 bases for J; bases not matched to a gene: 21. The CDR3 has 21 residues. This CDR3 reads CASTTSRGGTSGGKSQETQYF. The CDR3 nucleotides read TGTGCCAGCACCACGAGCCGGGGCGGGACTAGCGGGGGAAAATCTCAAGAGACCCAGTACTTC.

The chain carries TRBV10-3 and TRBJ1-5; D perhaps matches TRBD1 (6 bases). Germline V lookup: CDR1 ENHRY, CDR2 SYGVKD. V was shortened by 1 base and J by 9 bases, with 19 bases between the two germline ends. This CDR3 contains 16 residues. CDR3 bases: TGTGCCATCAGTGAGTACCCCGGGACACGTCAGCTGCCCCAGCATTTT. It yields the protein CAISEYPGTRQLPQHF.

This clonotype came up a few times. For the CDR3, the DNA is TGTGCCATCAGTGACGAGGGGGGCCCATACAATGAGCAGTTCTTC. The encoded protein is CAISDEGGPYNEQFF. V is TRBV10-3 and J is TRBJ2-1; D tentatively reads TRBD1 or TRBD2 (6 bases each). The germline CDR1 and CDR2 sequences are ENHRY and SYGVKD. V dropped 3 bases and J dropped 4 bases, with 13 bases sitting between them. CDR3 length: 15 amino acids.

This clonotype was counted only a few times. The DNA of the CDR3 is TGCGCCAGCAGCACAGGACTAGCGGGGGAGGAGACCCAGTACTTC. Protein sequence: CASSTGLAGEETQYF. The V and J genes are TRBV5-1 and TRBJ2-5; 13 nucleotides align to TRBD2. This CDR3 comprises 15 residues. Trimming removed 4 bases from V and 5 bases from J; junction bases left unmatched: 5. Germline lookup yields CDR1 SGHRS and CDR2 YFSETQ. Variable domain in full (rest from reference TRBV5-1 and TRBJ2-5): KAGVTQTPRYLIKTRGQQVTLSCSPISGHRSVSWYQQTPGQGLQFLFEYFSETQRNKGNFPGRFSGRQFSNSRSEMNVSTLELGDSALYLCASSTGLAGEETQYFGPGTRLLVL.

This clonotype was counted at least ten times. The chain links TRBV4-1 to TRBJ1-1, with D possibly being TRBD1 (5 bases). The CDR3 sequence is 11 residues long. The V end was cut by 6 bases, the J end by 7 bases, with 9 bases between. Germline V lookup: CDR1 MGHRA, CDR2 YSYEKL. The CDR3: CASRRDGEAFF. The CDR3 coding sequence is TGCGCCAGCAGGAGGGACGGTGAAGCTTTCTTT.

Note on this clonotype: A read error may be the cause here, since a much bigger clone is one base away. The conserved final phenylalanine or tryptophan is absent from the CDR3, which likely points to a read error. V is TRBV4-1 and J is TRBJ2-5; unclear D gene. The CDR3 consists of 16 residues. V lost 5 bases to trimming and J lost 5 bases, with 21 bases between them. CDR1 and CDR2 (germline): MGHRA, YSYEKL. DNA of the CDR3: TGCGCCAGCAGCTCCCATTCGACTGGGATGGGTGAGACCCAGTACCTC. This translates into CASSSHSTGMGETQYL.

In this sample, this clonotype turned up many times. The chain uses TRBV6-2 or TRBV6-3 and TRBJ1-6; D possibly corresponds to TRBD1 (5 bases). The CDR3 has 13 residues. Trimming removed 6 bases from V and 14 bases from J, with 17 bases in between. Germline V gives CDR1 MNHEY, CDR2 SVGEGT. Here the CDR3 reads CASRPDMRLTLHF. In DNA form, the CDR3 reads TGTGCCAGCAGACCGGACATGCGTCTGACCCTCCACTTT.

The rearrangement joins TRBV30 to TRBJ2-3; D may be TRBD1 (6 bases). The CDR3 totals 14 residues. Germline V lookup: CDR1 GTSNPN, CDR2 SVGIG (reference sequence). V was cut by 2 bases and J by 1 base, with 10 bases left in between. In DNA, the CDR3 is TGTGCCTGGAGTAATAAGGGGGGCACAGATACGCAGTATTTT. Translation: CAWSNKGGTDTQYF.

This clonotype was observed a handful of times. V is TRBV4-1 and J is TRBJ2-1, with 7 bases that match TRBD2. The CDR3 length is 16 residues. The germline CDR1 and CDR2 sequences are MGHRA and YSYEKL. V gave up 4 bases and J gave up 5 bases; unmatched junction bases: 11. CDR3 nucleotide sequence: TGCGCCAGCAGCCCCATCGGACGGGGGGTCCACAATGAGCAGTTCTTC. This encodes CASSPIGRGVHNEQFF.

This clonotype showed up just a few times. This chain connects TRBV3-1 to TRBJ2-3; D remains unclear. With 0 bases removed from V and 5 bases from J, the gap between germline ends came to 12 bases. This CDR3 contains 15 residues. Germline values: CDR1 LGHDT, CDR2 YNNKEL (reference sequence). This CDR3 reads CASSQENLWVDTQYF. CDR3 nucleotides: TGTGCCAGCAGCCAAGAAAATCTATGGGTAGATACGCAGTATTTT.

The chain couples TRBV7-2 to TRBJ1-1, with a tentative D call TRBD1 (5 bases). Germline CDR1 and CDR2: SGHTA and FQGNSA. The CDR3 is 15 amino acids. The ends were cut back, 5 bases at V and 1 base at J, with 14 bases in the middle. The CDR3 spells CASSPIWGENTEAFF. DNA of the CDR3: TGTGCCAGCAGCCCGATTTGGGGGGAGAACACTGAAGCTTTCTTT.

In its sample, this clonotype was seen many times. The J gene is TRBJ2-7, the V gene TRBV7-9; possible D gene TRBD2, 5 bases. In germline, CDR1 is SEHNR, CDR2 FQNEAQ (reference sequence). The V gene lost 1 base and the J gene lost 12 bases, with 16 bases spanning the gap. The CDR3 consists of 13 residues. CDR3 DNA: TGTGCCAGCAGCTTAGAGCAGGACTCTTGGTGGTACGTC. It codes for CASSLEQDSWWYV.

This clonotype was recorded a few times. This rearrangement joins TRBV5-1 to TRBJ1-2; no reliable D call. This CDR3 contains 14 residues. Trimming took 3 bases from V and 5 from J, leaving 14 bases between them. Germline V gene sequence: CDR1 SGHRS, CDR2 YFSETQ. The CDR3 DNA is TGCGCCAGCAGCTCGGCATACCAGAATTATGGCTACACCTTC. The encoded protein is CASSSAYQNYGYTF.

This clonotype came up a few times. The V call is TRBV7-2, the J call TRBJ2-5; D uncertain. V lost 5 bases and J lost 2, with 15 bases in between. The CDR3 totals 15 residues. The germline CDR1 and CDR2 sequences are SGHTA and FQGNSA. This chain's CDR3 is CASSLTPELQETQYF. CDR3 sequence (DNA): TGTGCCAGCAGCCTAACTCCTGAATTGCAAGAGACCCAGTACTTC.

At least ten counts were recorded for this clonotype. The gene calls are TRBV20-1 and TRBJ1-2; TRBD1 might be the D (6 bases). Germline V CDR1 and CDR2: DFQATT, SNEGSKA (reference sequence). V was pared by 2 bases and J by 2 bases, with 18 bases between. The CDR3 runs 16 residues. The CDR3 coding sequence is TGCAGTGCTAGACCGATCGTGGGGGCGCTGAACTATGGCTACACCTTC. Its translation is CSARPIVGALNYGYTF.

The sample holds a few counts of this clonotype. This chain uses TRBV29-1 with TRBJ2-3, with a possible D match to TRBD2 (5 bases). The germline V gene encodes CDR1 SQVTM and CDR2 ANQGSEA. The V and J ends lost 7 bases and 6 bases respectively, with 14 bases between them. The CDR3 contains 12 residues. DNA of the CDR3: TGCAGCGCCGGGGTGAAACGGGATACGCAGTATTTT. Protein product: CSAGVKRDTQYF.

This clonotype was seen at least ten times. The chain carries TRBV6-2 or TRBV6-3 and TRBJ2-2; 11 bases are a match to TRBD2. The germline gives CDR1 MNHEY, CDR2 SVGEGT. After removal of 2 bases from V and 5 bases from J, the junction contained 7 bases not matched to a gene. This CDR3 region has 17 residues. The CDR3 sequence is CASSYLAGGLQTGELFF. The CDR3 DNA reads TGTGCCAGCAGTTACCTAGCGGGGGGCTTACAAACCGGGGAGCTGTTTTTT.

The rearrangement uses TRBV15 and TRBJ1-1, with a possible D match to TRBD1 (6 bases). The V end was cut by 1 base, the J end by 3 bases, with 12 bases between. The CDR3 spans 15 residues. The germline gives CDR1 LNHNV, CDR2 YYDKDF (reference sequence). CDR3 amino acids: CATSRGPQGDTEAFF. DNA of the CDR3: TGTGCCACCAGCAGAGGCCCACAGGGAGACACTGAAGCTTTCTTT.

This rearrangement joins TRBV7-9 to TRBJ2-1, with D perhaps TRBD2 (6 bases). Germline lookup yields CDR1 SEHNR and CDR2 FQNEAQ (reference sequence). Deletions cut 5 bases from V and 0 bases from J, with 17 bases between. The CDR3 is 17 amino acids. The CDR3 DNA sequence: TGTGCCAGCAGCCCAGCGGCGGGGACCCGCTCCTACAATGAGCAGTTCTTC. Translating gives CASSPAAGTRSYNEQFF.

The chain is built from TRBV4-3 and TRBJ1-2; 7 bases line up with TRBD1. Germline CDR1 is LGHNA and CDR2 is YSLEER. The J segment lost 7 bases and the V segment lost 2 bases, leaving 7 bases of the junction unmatched. The CDR3 length is 14 residues. The CDR3 loop is CASSQTDRAIGYTF. The CDR3 DNA is TGCGCCAGCAGCCAAACCGACAGGGCCATTGGCTACACCTTC.

This clonotype was counted at least ten times. The chain combines TRBV5-1 with TRBJ1-1; D ambiguous. The germline V gene has CDR1 SGHRS and CDR2 YFSETQ. The V and J ends lost 4 bases and 0 bases respectively, with 10 bases between them. The CDR3 sequence is 14 residues long. Here the CDR3 DNA reads TGCGCCAGCAGCCCAGTAACTATGAACACTGAAGCTTTCTTT. Its translation is CASSPVTMNTEAFF.

This clonotype came up a few times. The chain has TRBV28 and TRBJ1-1, with D hard to call. Trimming removed 1 base at V and 1 base at J, with 10 bases between. Germline V gene sequence: CDR1 MDHEN, CDR2 SYDVKM. This CDR3 is built from 15 residues. The CDR3 coding sequence is TGTGCCAGCAGTTTATCCGGGAGGGCGAACACTGAAGCTTTCTTT. Translating gives CASSLSGRANTEAFF.

This clonotype was seen at least ten times. The chain links TRBV7-9 to TRBJ2-7, with unresolved D. Trimming removed 5 bases from V and 2 bases from J, with 13 bases in between. CDR3 length equals 14 residues. Germline CDR1 is SEHNR and CDR2 is FQNEAQ (reference sequence). CDR3 sequence (DNA): TGTGCCAGCAGCGGAAACGGATTTCCCTACGAGCAGTACGTC. Its translation is CASSGNGFPYEQYV.

The chain carries TRBV28 and TRBJ2-7; 8 nucleotides match TRBD2. V lost 5 bases to trimming and J lost 2 bases; unmatched junction nucleotides: 11. The CDR3 runs 16 residues. CDR1 is MDHEN and CDR2 is SYDVKM in the germline V gene. The CDR3 bases are TGTGCCAGCAGTCCCCCGGGTAGCGGGGCCACCTACGAGCAGTACGTC. It specifies CASSPPGSGATYEQYV.